A selection of T cell receptor beta chains follows, all from one sample in a study of regulatory T cells in long-lasting Graves disease. TCRdb passed the multiplex PCR reads through MiXCR, listing each CDR3 protein once. Of some 220,000 distinct CDR3 sequences detected, roughly 18% appear once; the ten largest clones hold about 11%. This sample also belongs to another study, concerning T cells in Graves' hyperthyroidism and ophthalmopathy.

The sequencing here drew on peripheral blood mononuclear cells (PBMCs), taken at new diagnosis, from a patient treated with antithyroid drugs. The receptors come from a young woman with Graves disease. Both conserved end residues are part of each CDR3. Each record gives: J gene, V gene, clone size, D gene, CDR3 DNA, CDR3 protein. A D gene is named only where the DNA matches it firmly. Only some rows state a clone size, as once, few, many or a class for expanded clones.

J: TRBJ1-2; V: TRBV6-1; size: many; D: -; DNA: TGTGCCACGGCAGGGGAGGCCTATGGCTACACCTTC; CDR3: CATAGEAYGYTF
J: TRBJ2-1; V: TRBV7-9; size: many; D: TRBD1; DNA: TGTGCCAGCAGCTTATCGGGGACAGTGTCCTACAATGAGCAGTTCTTC; CDR3: CASSLSGTVSYNEQFF
J: TRBJ2-7; V: TRBV20-1; size: many; D: TRBD1; DNA: TGCAGTGCTAGAGACCCCCGACAGGGGGACGAGCAGTACTTC; CDR3: CSARDPRQGDEQYF
J: TRBJ1-2; V: TRBV15; size: -; D: -; DNA: TGTGCCACCCAGGAAGCCGGGCACTTACCTTGTGGCTACACCTTC; CDR3: CATQEAGHLPCGYTF
J: TRBJ1-2; V: TRBV3-1; size: many; D: -; DNA: TGTGCCAGCAGCCCGCCGGGGGACTATGGCTACACCTTC; CDR3: CASSPPGDYGYTF
J: TRBJ1-3; V: TRBV11-2; size: -; D: -; DNA: TGTGCCAGCAGCTCGCACGTCCGAGGGACAGGAAACACCATATATTTT; CDR3: CASSSHVRGTGNTIYF
J: TRBJ2-2; V: TRBV30; size: many; D: TRBD2; DNA: TGTGCCTGGAGTGTAGGACTAGACACCGGGGAGCTGTTTTTT; CDR3: CAWSVGLDTGELFF
J: TRBJ1-1; V: TRBV30; size: many; D: -; DNA: TGTGCCTGGATCAATCTCGCGGCTTTCTTT; CDR3: CAWINLAAFF
J: TRBJ1-2; V: TRBV29-1; size: many; D: -; DNA: TGCAGCGTTGTCAGGGAAGCAGGTATGTATGGCTACACCTTC; CDR3: CSVVREAGMYGYTF
J: TRBJ2-2; V: TRBV7-2; size: -; D: TRBD2; DNA: TGTGCCAGCAGTAGCGGGGTGAACACCGGGGAGCTGTTTTTT; CDR3: CASSSGVNTGELFF
J: TRBJ2-1; V: TRBV12-3/TRBV12-4; size: many; D: -; DNA: TGTGCCAGCAGTCCAGGGGGCGGGAGGGTTGACAATGAGCAGTTCTTC; CDR3: CASSPGGGRVDNEQFF
J: TRBJ1-2; V: TRBV12-3/TRBV12-4; size: -; D: -; DNA: TGTGCCAGCAGACCGACTAGCGGGGGGGTTCTTCACTATGGCTACACCTTC; CDR3: CASRPTSGGVLHYGYTF
J: TRBJ2-7; V: TRBV12-5; size: many; D: -; DNA: TGTGCTAGTGGTTTGATCATCCACGGGGTTGATGGCTCCTACGAGCAGTACTTC; CDR3: CASGLIIHGVDGSYEQYF
J: TRBJ2-7; V: TRBV6-1; size: many; D: -; DNA: TGTGCCAGCAAATCCATGGACAGCTCCTACGAGCAGTACTTC; CDR3: CASKSMDSSYEQYF
J: TRBJ2-4; V: TRBV5-1; size: -; D: TRBD2; DNA: TGCGCCAGCAGCTTGGGGGATCGGGGGGGTCTGTACTTC; CDR3: CASSLGDRGGLYF
J: TRBJ1-6; V: TRBV6-2/TRBV6-3; size: many; D: -; DNA: TGTGCCAGCAGTCCGTCAGGCTCCTATAATTCACCCCTCCACTTT; CDR3: CASSPSGSYNSPLHF
J: TRBJ2-3; V: TRBV14; size: many; D: -; DNA: TGTGCCAGCAGCCATCGATTCGGTGGAGGGGAAGATACGCAGTATTTT; CDR3: CASSHRFGGGEDTQYF
J: TRBJ1-3; V: TRBV7-9; size: -; D: -; DNA: TGTGCCAGCAGCTTGACAATCTCTGGAAACACCATATATTTT; CDR3: CASSLTISGNTIYF
J: TRBJ2-3; V: TRBV18; size: -; D: -; DNA: TGTGCCAGCTCAGCCGACCTTGGCGGAAAGGATACGCAGTATTTT; CDR3: CASSADLGGKDTQYF
J: TRBJ2-3; V: TRBV20-1; size: -; D: -; DNA: TGCAGTGCTATGGGGCGGGCCACAGATACGCAGTATTTT; CDR3: CSAMGRATDTQYF
J: TRBJ1-1; V: TRBV28; size: many; D: -; DNA: TGTGCCAGCAGGTCGCAGGGGATTAGGAACACTGAAGCTTTCTTT; CDR3: CASRSQGIRNTEAFF
J: TRBJ2-7; V: TRBV18; size: -; D: -; DNA: TGTGCCAGCTCACCAGGCAGGCGGGAGCAGTACTTC; CDR3: CASSPGRREQYF
J: TRBJ2-2; V: TRBV3-1; size: few; D: -; DNA: TGTGCCAGCAGAAGTAGCTACACCGGGGAGCTGTTTTTT; CDR3: CASRSSYTGELFF
J: TRBJ1-3; V: TRBV19; size: -; D: TRBD1; DNA: TGTGCCAGTAGTACCGGGACAGGTAATGGAAACACCATATATTTT; CDR3: CASSTGTGNGNTIYF
J: TRBJ1-1; V: TRBV18; size: many; D: -; DNA: TGTGCCAGCTCACCCCAGTCAGGGGACACTGAAGCTTTCTTT; CDR3: CASSPQSGDTEAFF
J: TRBJ2-1; V: TRBV11-2; size: many; D: -; DNA: TGTGCCAGCAGCTTAGAAATACACTACAATGAGCAGTTCTTC; CDR3: CASSLEIHYNEQFF
J: TRBJ1-1; V: TRBV5-1; size: many; D: TRBD1; DNA: TGCGCCAGCAGCCCTCTGGACAGGGGGCAGATCACTGAAGCTTTCTTT; CDR3: CASSPLDRGQITEAFF
J: TRBJ1-2; V: TRBV28; size: many; D: -; DNA: TGTGCCAGCAGTCCCCCGGGGCGCGGGAATGGCTACACCTTC; CDR3: CASSPPGRGNGYTF
J: TRBJ2-1; V: TRBV19; size: -; D: -; DNA: TGTGCCAGTAGTCTTAGCCTGACCTCCTACAATGAGCAGTTCTTC; CDR3: CASSLSLTSYNEQFF
J: TRBJ1-2; V: TRBV30; size: many; D: -; DNA: TGTGCCTGGAGGCGCTATGGCTACACCTTC; CDR3: CAWRRYGYTF
J: TRBJ2-1; V: TRBV20-1; size: few; D: TRBD2; DNA: TGCAGTGCTGGCTCTGGACTAGCGGGGGGGCGATCGCCGAATGAGCAGTTCTTC; CDR3: CSAGSGLAGGRSPNEQFF
J: TRBJ2-1; V: TRBV27; size: many; D: TRBD1; DNA: TGTGCCAGCAGTTTAGGGACAGGGTTCGACAATGAGCAGTTCTTC; CDR3: CASSLGTGFDNEQFF
J: TRBJ1-2; V: TRBV7-2; size: many; D: -; DNA: TGTGCCAGCAGCGGGGGGTATGGCTACACCTTC; CDR3: CASSGGYGYTF
J: TRBJ1-6; V: TRBV18; size: many; D: -; DNA: TGTGCCAGCTCACCCAGATCTAATTCACCCCTCCACTTT; CDR3: CASSPRSNSPLHF
J: TRBJ1-6; V: TRBV28; size: many; D: -; DNA: TGTGCCAGCAGTGACTACTCGAGCTCCTATAATTCACCCCTCCACTTT; CDR3: CASSDYSSSYNSPLHF
J: TRBJ2-7; V: TRBV12-3/TRBV12-4; size: many; D: -; DNA: TGTGCCAGCAGTTTGGCTAGCGCCCTCTCCTACGAGCAGTACTTC; CDR3: CASSLASALSYEQYF
J: TRBJ2-3; V: TRBV12-3/TRBV12-4; size: -; D: -; DNA: TGTGCCAGCAGCCCGCCGGGGGAGGCGGATACGCAGTATTTT; CDR3: CASSPPGEADTQYF
J: TRBJ2-2; V: TRBV28; size: many; D: TRBD1; DNA: TGTGCCAGCAGTAACTACCGGGACAGAACCGGGGAGCTGTTTTTT; CDR3: CASSNYRDRTGELFF
J: TRBJ2-2; V: TRBV6-1; size: many; D: TRBD2; DNA: TGTGCCAGTCAGACTAGCGGGAGGGTGATCGACACCGGGGAGCTGTTTTTT; CDR3: CASQTSGRVIDTGELFF
J: TRBJ2-5; V: TRBV6-1; size: -; D: -; DNA: TGTGCCAGCGGTCTTCGCCCCATGGCACAAGAGACCCAGTACTTC; CDR3: CASGLRPMAQETQYF
J: TRBJ1-1; V: TRBV12-3/TRBV12-4; size: many; D: -; DNA: TGTGCCAGCAGGAGACAGACCATGAACACTGAAGCTTTCTTT; CDR3: CASRRQTMNTEAFF